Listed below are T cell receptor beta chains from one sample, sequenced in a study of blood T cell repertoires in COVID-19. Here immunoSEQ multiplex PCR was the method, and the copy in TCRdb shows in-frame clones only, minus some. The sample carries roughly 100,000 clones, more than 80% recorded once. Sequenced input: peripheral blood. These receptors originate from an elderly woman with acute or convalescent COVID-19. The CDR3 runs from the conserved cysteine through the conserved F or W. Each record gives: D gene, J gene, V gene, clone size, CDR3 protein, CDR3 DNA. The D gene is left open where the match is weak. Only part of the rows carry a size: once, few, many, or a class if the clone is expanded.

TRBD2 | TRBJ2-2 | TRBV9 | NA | CASSETSGGFTGELFF | TGTGCCAGCAGCGAAACTAGCGGGGGATTCACCGGGGAGCTGTTTTTT
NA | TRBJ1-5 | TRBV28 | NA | CASSFGRQDSNQPQHF | TGTGCCAGCAGTTTTGGCCGACAGGATAGCAATCAGCCCCAGCATTTT
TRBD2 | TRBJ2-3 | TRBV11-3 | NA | CASSLGTSGHTDTQYF | TGTGCCAGCAGCCTAGGGACTAGCGGGCACACAGATACGCAGTATTTT
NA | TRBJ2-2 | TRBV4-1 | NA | CASSQDYGELFF | TGCGCCAGCAGCCAAGATTACGGGGAGCTGTTTTTT
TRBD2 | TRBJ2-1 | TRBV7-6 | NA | CASSLAFIGGRSDSYNEQFF | TGTGCCAGCAGCTTAGCGTTTATCGGCGGGAGATCCGACTCCTACAATGAGCAGTTCTTC
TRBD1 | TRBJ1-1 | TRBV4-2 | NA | CASSRPGQTTNTEAFF | TGTGCCAGCAGCAGACCGGGACAGACGACGAACACTGAAGCTTTCTTT
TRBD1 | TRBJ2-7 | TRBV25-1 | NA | CASRPADRADEQYF | TGTGCCAGCCGTCCTGCCGACAGGGCGGACGAGCAGTACTTC
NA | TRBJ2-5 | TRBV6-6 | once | CASSQNNEYQETQYF | TGTGCCAGCTCACAGAATAACGAGTACCAAGAGACCCAGTACTTC
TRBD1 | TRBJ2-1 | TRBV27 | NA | CASSSGTGGSEQFF | TGTGCCAGCAGTTCCGGGACAGGGGGCTCTGAGCAGTTCTTC
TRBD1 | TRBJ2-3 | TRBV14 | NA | CASSRQGYTDTQYF | TGTGCCAGCAGCCGACAGGGATACACAGATACGCAGTATTTT
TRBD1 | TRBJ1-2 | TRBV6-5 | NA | CASSGDRGPYGYTF | TGTGCCAGCAGCGGAGACAGGGGGCCCTATGGCTACACCTTC
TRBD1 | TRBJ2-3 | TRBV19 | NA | CASSMLGQSTDTQYF | TGTGCCAGTAGTATGCTGGGACAGAGCACAGATACGCAGTATTTT
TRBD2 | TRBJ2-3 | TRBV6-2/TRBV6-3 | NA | CASRPPGLQEGTQYF | TGTGCCAGCAGGCCTCCGGGACTACAAGAGGGTACGCAGTATTTT